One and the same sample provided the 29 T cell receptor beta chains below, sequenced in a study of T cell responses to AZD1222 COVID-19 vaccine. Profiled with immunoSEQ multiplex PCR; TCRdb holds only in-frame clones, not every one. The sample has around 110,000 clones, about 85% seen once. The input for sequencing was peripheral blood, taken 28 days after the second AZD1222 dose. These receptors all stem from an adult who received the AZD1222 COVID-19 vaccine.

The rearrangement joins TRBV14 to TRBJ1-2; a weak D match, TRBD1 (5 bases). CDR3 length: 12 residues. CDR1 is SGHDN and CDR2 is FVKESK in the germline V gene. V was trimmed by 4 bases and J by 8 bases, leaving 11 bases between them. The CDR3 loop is CASSRQGVGYTF. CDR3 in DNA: TGTGCCAGCAGCCGACAAGGGGTGGGCTACACCTTC.

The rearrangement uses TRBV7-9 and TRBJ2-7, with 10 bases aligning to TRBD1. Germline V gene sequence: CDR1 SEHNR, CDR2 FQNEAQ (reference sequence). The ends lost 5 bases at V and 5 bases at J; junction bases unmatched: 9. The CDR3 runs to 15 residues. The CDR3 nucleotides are TGTGCCAGCAGCCGACCGGGACAGGGGTCCGACGAGCAGTACTTC. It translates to CASSRPGQGSDEQYF. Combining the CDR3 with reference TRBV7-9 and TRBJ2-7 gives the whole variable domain DTGVSQNPRHKITKRGQNVTFRCDPISEHNRLYWYRQTLGQGPEFLTYFQNEAQLEKSRLLSDRFSAERPKGSFSTLEIQRTEQGDSAMYLCASSRPGQGSDEQYFGPGTRLTVT.

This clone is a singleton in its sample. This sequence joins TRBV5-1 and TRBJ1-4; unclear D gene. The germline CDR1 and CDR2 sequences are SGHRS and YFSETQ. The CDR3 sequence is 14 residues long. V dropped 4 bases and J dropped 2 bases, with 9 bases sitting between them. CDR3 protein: CASSPTYTNEKLFF. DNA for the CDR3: TGCGCCAGCAGCCCAACGTATACTAATGAAAAACTGTTTTTT.

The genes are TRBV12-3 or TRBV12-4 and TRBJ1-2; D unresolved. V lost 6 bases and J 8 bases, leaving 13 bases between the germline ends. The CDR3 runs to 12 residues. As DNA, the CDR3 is TGTGCCAGCAGGACCGGGAGATGGGGCTACACCTTC. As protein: CASRTGRWGYTF.

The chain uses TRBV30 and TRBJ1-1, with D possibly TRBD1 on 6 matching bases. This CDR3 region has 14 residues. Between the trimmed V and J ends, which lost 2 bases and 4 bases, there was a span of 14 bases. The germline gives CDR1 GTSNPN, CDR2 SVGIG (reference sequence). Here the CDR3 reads CAWSRGGLSTEAFF. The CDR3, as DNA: TGTGCCTGGAGTAGGGGGGGGTTGAGCACTGAAGCTTTCTTT.

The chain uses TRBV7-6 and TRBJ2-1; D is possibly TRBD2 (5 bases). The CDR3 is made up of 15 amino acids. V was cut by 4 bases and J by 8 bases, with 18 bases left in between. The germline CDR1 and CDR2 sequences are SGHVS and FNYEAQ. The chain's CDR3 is CASSSQTTPSDEQFF. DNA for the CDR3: TGTGCCAGCAGCTCCCAGACTACTCCCTCGGATGAGCAGTTCTTC.

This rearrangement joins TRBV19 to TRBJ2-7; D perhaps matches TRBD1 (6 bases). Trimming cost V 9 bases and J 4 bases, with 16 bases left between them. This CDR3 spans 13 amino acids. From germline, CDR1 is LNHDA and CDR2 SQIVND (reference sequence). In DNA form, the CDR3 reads TGTGCCAGCGCCGGGACATCTCAATACGAGCAGTACTTC. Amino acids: CASAGTSQYEQYF.

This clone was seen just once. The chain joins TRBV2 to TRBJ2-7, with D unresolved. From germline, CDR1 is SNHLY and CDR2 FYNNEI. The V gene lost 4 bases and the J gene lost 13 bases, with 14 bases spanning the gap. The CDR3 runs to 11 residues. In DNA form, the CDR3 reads TGTGCCAGCAGTGCCCCGGGTCCTGCTTACTTC. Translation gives CASSAPGPAYF. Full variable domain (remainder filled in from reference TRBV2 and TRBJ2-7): EPEVTQTPSHQVTQMGQEVILRCVPISNHLYFYWYRQILGQKVEFLVSFYNNEISEKSEIFDDQFSVERPDGSNFTLKIRSTKLEDSAMYFCASSAPGPAYFGPGTRLTVT.

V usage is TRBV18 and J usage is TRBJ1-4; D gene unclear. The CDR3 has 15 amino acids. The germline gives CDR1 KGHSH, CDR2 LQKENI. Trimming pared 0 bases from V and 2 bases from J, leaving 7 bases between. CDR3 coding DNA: TGTGCCAGCTCACCACCCGGGGTGACTAATGAAAAACTGTTTTTT. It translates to CASSPPGVTNEKLFF.

CDR3 loop: CASSFWALPDIAKNIQYF. CDR3 coding DNA: TGTGCCAGCAGCTTTTGGGCGTTGCCGGACATCGCCAAAAACATTCAGTACTTC. This chain joins TRBV7-9 and TRBJ2-4, with D tentatively TRBD1 (5 bases). Trimming took off 3 bases at V and 1 base at J, with 19 bases between the two ends. CDR1 and CDR2 from the germline V gene are SEHNR and FQNEAQ (reference sequence). This CDR3 is 18 amino acids long.

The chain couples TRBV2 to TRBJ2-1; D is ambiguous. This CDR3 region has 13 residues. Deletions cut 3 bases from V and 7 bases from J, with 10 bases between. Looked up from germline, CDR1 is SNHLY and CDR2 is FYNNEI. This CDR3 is CASSDSVGNEQFF. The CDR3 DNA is TGTGCCAGCAGTGACTCTGTGGGGAATGAGCAGTTCTTC.

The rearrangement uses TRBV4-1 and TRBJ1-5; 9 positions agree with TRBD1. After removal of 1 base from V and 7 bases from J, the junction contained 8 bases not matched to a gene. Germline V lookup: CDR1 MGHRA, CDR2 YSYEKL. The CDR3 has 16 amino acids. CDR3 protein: CASSQAPTGGDQPQHF. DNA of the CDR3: TGCGCCAGCAGCCAAGCCCCGACAGGGGGAGACCAGCCCCAGCATTTT.

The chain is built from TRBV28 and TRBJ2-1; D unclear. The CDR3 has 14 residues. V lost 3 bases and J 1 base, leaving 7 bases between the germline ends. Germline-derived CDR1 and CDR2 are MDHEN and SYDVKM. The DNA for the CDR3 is TGTGCCAGCAGTTTGGGCCTTTCCTACAATGAGCAGTTCTTC. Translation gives CASSLGLSYNEQFF.

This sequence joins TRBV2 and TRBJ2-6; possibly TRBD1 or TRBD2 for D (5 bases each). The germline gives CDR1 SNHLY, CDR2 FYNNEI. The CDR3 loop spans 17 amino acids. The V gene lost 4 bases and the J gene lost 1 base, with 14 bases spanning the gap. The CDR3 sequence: CASSGRDGTSGANVLTF. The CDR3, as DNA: TGTGCCAGCAGTGGCCGGGACGGAACATCTGGGGCCAACGTCCTGACTTTC.

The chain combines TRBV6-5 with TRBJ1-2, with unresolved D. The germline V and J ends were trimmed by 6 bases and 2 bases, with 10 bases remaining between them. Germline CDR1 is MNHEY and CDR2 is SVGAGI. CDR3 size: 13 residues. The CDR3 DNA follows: TGTGCCAGCAGAGCTGATGGAAACTATGGCTACACCTTC. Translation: CASRADGNYGYTF.

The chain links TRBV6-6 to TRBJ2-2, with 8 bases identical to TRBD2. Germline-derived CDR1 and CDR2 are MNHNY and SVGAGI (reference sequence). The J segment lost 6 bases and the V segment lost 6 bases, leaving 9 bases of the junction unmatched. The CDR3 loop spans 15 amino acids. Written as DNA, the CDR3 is TGTGCCAGCAGCAGGGACGGGGGGGTGGCCGGGGAGCTGTTTTTT. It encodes CASSRDGGVAGELFF.

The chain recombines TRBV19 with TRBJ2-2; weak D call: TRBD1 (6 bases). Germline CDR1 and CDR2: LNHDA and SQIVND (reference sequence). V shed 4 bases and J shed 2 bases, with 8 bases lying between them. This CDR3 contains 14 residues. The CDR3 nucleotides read TGTGCCAGTAGTAGGGGGACAAACACCGGGGAGCTGTTTTTT. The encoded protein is CASSRGTNTGELFF.

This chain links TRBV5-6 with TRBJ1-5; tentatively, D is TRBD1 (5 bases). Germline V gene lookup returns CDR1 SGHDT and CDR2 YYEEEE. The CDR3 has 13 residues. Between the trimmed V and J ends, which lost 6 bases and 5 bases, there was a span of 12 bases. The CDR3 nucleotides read TGTGCCAGCAAGGGGAGGGGCGATCAGCCCCAGCATTTT. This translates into CASKGRGDQPQHF.

The CDR3 protein is CASSFNGFYEQYF. The CDR3 DNA follows: TGTGCCAGCAGTTTCAACGGATTCTACGAGCAGTACTTC. This chain uses TRBV12-3 or TRBV12-4 with TRBJ2-7; D gene uncertain. The CDR3 extends over 13 amino acids. V was clipped by 3 bases and J by 3 bases, with 9 bases between them.

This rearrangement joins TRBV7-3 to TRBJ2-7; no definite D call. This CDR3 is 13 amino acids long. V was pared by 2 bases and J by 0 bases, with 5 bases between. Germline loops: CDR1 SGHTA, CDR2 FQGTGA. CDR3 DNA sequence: TGTGCCAGCAGCTTATATGGCTCCTACGAGCAGTACTTC. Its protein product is CASSLYGSYEQYF.

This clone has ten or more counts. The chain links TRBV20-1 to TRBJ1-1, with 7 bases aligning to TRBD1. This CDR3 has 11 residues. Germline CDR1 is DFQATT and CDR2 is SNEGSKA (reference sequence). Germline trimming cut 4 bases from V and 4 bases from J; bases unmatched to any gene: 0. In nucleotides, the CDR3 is TGCAGTGCTACAGGGGGCACTGAAGCTTTCTTT. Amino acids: CSATGGTEAFF.

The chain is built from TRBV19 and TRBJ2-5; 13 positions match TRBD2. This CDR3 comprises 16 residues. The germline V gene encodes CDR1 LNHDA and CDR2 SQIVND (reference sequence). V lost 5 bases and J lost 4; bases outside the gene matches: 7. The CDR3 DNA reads TGTGCCAGTAGTGCTACTAGCGGGGGGGCCGGAGAGACCCAGTACTTC. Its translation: CASSATSGGAGETQYF. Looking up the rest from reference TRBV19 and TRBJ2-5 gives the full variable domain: DGGITQSPKYLFRKEGQNVTLSCEQNLNHDAMYWYRQDPGQGLRLIYYSQIVNDFQKGDIAEGYSVSREKKESFPLTVTSAQKNPTAFYLCASSATSGGAGETQYFGPGTRLLVL.

The CDR3 loop reads CASRRETETQYF. The CDR3, as DNA: TGTGCCAGCAGGAGGGAAACAGAGACCCAGTACTTC. The J gene is TRBJ2-5, the V gene TRBV7-9; D perhaps matches TRBD2 (5 bases). CDR3 length: 12 amino acids. Trimming shortened V by 6 bases and J by 4 bases, and 9 bases separated the two germline ends. Germline CDR1 reads SEHNR; CDR2 reads FQNEAQ (reference sequence). Combining the CDR3 with reference TRBV7-9 and TRBJ2-5 gives the whole variable domain DTGVSQNPRHKITKRGQNVTFRCDPISEHNRLYWYRQTLGQGPEFLTYFQNEAQLEKSRLLSDRFSAERPKGSFSTLEIQRTEQGDSAMYLCASRRETETQYFGPGTRLLVL.

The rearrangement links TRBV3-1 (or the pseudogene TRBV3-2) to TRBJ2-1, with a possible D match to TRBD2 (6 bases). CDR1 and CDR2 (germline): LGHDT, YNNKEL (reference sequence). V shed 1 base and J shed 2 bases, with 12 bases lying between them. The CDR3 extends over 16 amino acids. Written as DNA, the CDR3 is TGTGCCAGCAGCCAAGCAAGACTAGTTGCCTACAATGAGCAGTTCTTC. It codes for CASSQARLVAYNEQFF.

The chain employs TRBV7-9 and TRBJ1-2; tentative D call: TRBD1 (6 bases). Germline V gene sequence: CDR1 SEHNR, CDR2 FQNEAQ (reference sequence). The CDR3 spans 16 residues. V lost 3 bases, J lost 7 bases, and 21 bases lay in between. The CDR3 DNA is TGTGCCAGCAGCTTTTCGGGGGGGCCAGGGGCCTCTGGCTACACCTTC. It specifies CASSFSGGPGASGYTF.

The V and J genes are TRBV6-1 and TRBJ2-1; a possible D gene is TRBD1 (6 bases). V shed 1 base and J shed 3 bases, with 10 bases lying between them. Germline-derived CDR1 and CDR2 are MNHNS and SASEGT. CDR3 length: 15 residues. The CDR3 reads CASSEVGDNYNEQFF. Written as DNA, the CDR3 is TGTGCCAGCAGTGAAGTCGGGGACAACTACAATGAGCAGTTCTTC.

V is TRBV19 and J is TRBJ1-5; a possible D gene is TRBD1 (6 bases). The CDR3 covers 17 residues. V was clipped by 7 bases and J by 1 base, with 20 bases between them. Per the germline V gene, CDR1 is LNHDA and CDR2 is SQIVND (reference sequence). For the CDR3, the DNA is TGTGCCAGTATCACTACCGTCGGGGGGCGAAGCAATCAGCCCCAGCATTTT. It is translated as CASITTVGGRSNQPQHF. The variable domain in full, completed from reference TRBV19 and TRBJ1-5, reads DGGITQSPKYLFRKEGQNVTLSCEQNLNHDAMYWYRQDPGQGLRLIYYSQIVNDFQKGDIAEGYSVSREKKESFPLTVTSAQKNPTAFYLCASITTVGGRSNQPQHFGDGTRLSIL.

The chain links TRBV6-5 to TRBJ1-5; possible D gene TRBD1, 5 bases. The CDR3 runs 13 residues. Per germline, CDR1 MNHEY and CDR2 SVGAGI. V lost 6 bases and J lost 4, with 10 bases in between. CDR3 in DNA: TGTGCCAGCAGCAGGGTCCCAAATCAGCCCCAGCATTTT. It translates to CASSRVPNQPQHF.

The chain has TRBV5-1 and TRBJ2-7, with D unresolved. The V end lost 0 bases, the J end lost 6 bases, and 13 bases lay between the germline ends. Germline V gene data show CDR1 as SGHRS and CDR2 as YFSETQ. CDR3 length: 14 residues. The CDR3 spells CASSLDSAVREQYF. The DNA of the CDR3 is TGCGCCAGCAGCTTGGACAGCGCGGTCCGCGAGCAGTACTTC. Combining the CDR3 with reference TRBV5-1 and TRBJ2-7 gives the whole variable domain KAGVTQTPRYLIKTRGQQVTLSCSPISGHRSVSWYQQTPGQGLQFLFEYFSETQRNKGNFPGRFSGRQFSNSRSEMNVSTLELGDSALYLCASSLDSAVREQYFGPGTRLTVT.